This T cell receptor beta chain derives from a study of cytotoxic CD8 clonotypes in ibrutinib-treated CLL (dated by TCRdb to the early 2020s). In terms of the full investigation: The cohort had 11 relapsed/refractory and around 15 treatment-naive patients; under 18 were IGHV unmutated. Responses were partial in about 25 patients and complete in 2; after median approximately 67 months follow-up, roughly 14 stayed in remission and approximately 12 progressed. Samples at response were collected after a median of roughly twelve months of treatment, with a range of about 6 to 40 months. On average, each sample yielded about 250,000 productive templates and 94,082 productive rearrangements. Of the 70 to 100 people in the trial, about 25 had longitudinal samples available. Cryopreserved peripheral blood mononuclear cells were collected before treatment, at response, and at either disease progression or sustained remission. Every remission and progressive disease sample was obtained while ibrutinib was still being received by the patients.

Per the germline V gene, SGHTA is the CDR1 and FQGNSA is the CDR2. Deletion took 0 bases off V and 8 bases off J, with a span of 8 bases between the germline ends. The CDR3 goes from the cysteine to the phenylalanine over 13 residues. Only CDR3 DNA is held: 39 bases, read in frame from base 1. On a MiSeq, deep resolution sequencing aimed for a depth between 1 in 1 million and 1 in 200,000 T cells, with each clonotype covered about 9.9x on average. TCR beta libraries were generated with the immunoSEQ hsTCRB Kit. The source study handled its data this way. Data were analyzed with ImmunoSEQ Data Assistant and ImmunoSEQ Analyzer, with V, D and J genes assigned per IMGT definitions. Clonality was computed as one minus normalized Shannon entropy of productive rearrangement frequencies, ranging from 0 to 1. Public clonotype analysis was restricted to overrepresented clonotypes comprising at least 0.05% of each patient's repertoire. About a dozen age-matched healthy donor repertoires from immuneACCESS served as clonality controls. In its TCRdb copy, this immuneACCESS table keeps in-frame sequences only and misses some clones. Where compared with another copy, unresolved V genes explain less than half of these, and the others have no known cause. The DNA was the basis for D and trimming; V, J and clone size are from that table. This sample has about 130,000 clones in its table, and about four fifths of those were observed once. Roughly 13% of the sample is in the top ten clones.

According to the study, the label for this sample's time point signals: about twelve months on ibrutinib. Around 2 micrograms of genomic DNA were extracted from cryopreserved PBMCs for TCR beta library preparation. High-throughput TCR beta sequencing was performed on longitudinal blood samples from CLL patients receiving ibrutinib monotherapy. The patients took part in an open-label, single-center phase 2 trial of ibrutinib monotherapy. Only one count was recorded for this clone. The target of this receptor is not known. No quality values exist for individual bases; no much larger clone is one base distant. Findings and caveats that apply to the study as a whole: Public clonotypes were rare and either shrank or stayed stable during treatment, and the rise in clonality at ibrutinib response reflected expansion of private clonotypes. Baseline clonality exceeded that of age-matched healthy donors and correlated strongly with circulating CD8+ T-cell counts. At ibrutinib response clonality went up, during sustained remission it held steady, and at progression it dropped back toward baseline. Sampling times were not matched between patients in sustained remission and patients whose disease was progressing, and lymph node repertoires were not examined.

The chain is made from TRBV7-2 and TRBJ2-1, with the D gene uncertain. The sequence was collected from a human donor with chronic lymphocytic leukemia. The material was PBMCs, obtained after 12 months of ibrutinib treatment. In nucleotides, the sequence is TGTGCCAGCAGCTTAGCAGGGTACCATGAGCAGTTCTTC. This yields the protein CASSLAGYHEQFF.